The 28 T cell receptor beta chains below come from one sample, sequenced in a study of blood T cells in healthy people across ages (dated by TCRdb to the mid-2010s). Library preparation used 5' RACE. The sequencer listed for this sample is Illumina HiSeq 2500. The second PCR ran for about 7 to 11 cycles and used a J-beta primer mix along with a sample-barcoded 5' primer. TCRdb ran its own pipeline on the public reads, namely fastp trimming at Q25 and MiXCR clone calling, and kept in-frame beta chains. One record per CDR3 amino acid sequence lists the most common genes and DNA. The sample table holds around 900,000 distinct CDR3 sequences, of which roughly half were seen once. About a fifth of the sample belongs to the ten largest clones. Sample: blood. Source of these receptors: a woman aged 60-75 years in good health.

This clonotype appeared a single time. The chain has TRBV29-1 and TRBJ2-5, with 10 bases fitting TRBD2. J gave up 5 bases and V 8 bases, and 8 bases lay outside the gene matches. The CDR3 loop spans 13 amino acids. Germline lookup yields CDR1 SQVTM and CDR2 ANQGSEA. DNA for the CDR3: TGCAGCATTGGGCTAGCGGGAGTTGAGACCCAGTACTTC. Protein product: CSIGLAGVETQYF. Full variable domain (rest looked up from reference TRBV29-1 and TRBJ2-5): SAVISQKPSRDICQRGTSLTIQCQVDSQVTMMFWYRQQPGQSLTLIATANQGSEATYESGFVIDKFPISRPNLTFSTLTVSNMSPEDSSIYLCSIGLAGVETQYFGPGTRLLVL.

This clonotype was counted a single time. This sequence joins TRBV4-1 and TRBJ2-7; D is unresolved. V lost 1 base and J 0 bases, leaving 13 bases between the germline ends. The CDR3 has 16 residues. In germline, CDR1 is MGHRA, CDR2 YSYEKL. In DNA, the CDR3 is TGCGCCAGCAGCCAAGTTTTGTCCTCCCCCTCCTACGAGCAGTACTTC. It is translated as CASSQVLSSPSYEQYF.

This chain connects TRBV15 to TRBJ2-1, with D possibly matching TRBD2 (5 bases). The CDR3 has 14 amino acids. Germline V lookup: CDR1 LNHNV, CDR2 YYDKDF (reference sequence). The V gene lost 1 base and the J gene lost 6 bases, with 10 bases spanning the gap. In DNA form, the CDR3 reads TGTGCCACCAGCAGAGGAGGTGAGGGCAATGAGCAGTTCTTC. This gives the protein CATSRGGEGNEQFF.

The gene calls are TRBV6-2 or TRBV6-3 and TRBJ2-1; possibly TRBD1 for D (6 bases). Near its end, the DNA agrees better with TRBJ2-7, so the J call may be wrong. The CDR3 is 15 amino acids. Germline loops: CDR1 MNHEY, CDR2 SVGEGT. The CDR3 nucleotides read TGTGCCAGCAGTTACAGCCGGGACATCTTGCTAGAGCAGTACTTC. As protein: CASSYSRDILLEQYF.

The chain recombines TRBV2 with TRBJ1-1; TRBD1 agrees at 7 bases. Germline V gene sequence: CDR1 SNHLY, CDR2 FYNNEI. The length of the CDR3 is 14 residues. With V trimmed by 5 bases and J by 4 bases, 7 bases remained unmatched. CDR3 loop: CASSNGQAITEAFF. The CDR3 DNA follows: TGTGCCAGCAGTAATGGACAGGCCATCACTGAAGCTTTCTTT.

This sequence joins TRBV28 and TRBJ1-5; 7 bases align to TRBD1. The CDR3 contains 15 residues. V lost 8 bases to trimming and J lost 1 base; unmatched junction nucleotides: 8. Looked up from germline, CDR1 is MDHEN and CDR2 is SYDVKM. The DNA of the CDR3 is TGTGCCAGCGTAGACCGGGACAGCAGCAATCAGCCCCAGCATTTT. Translating it yields CASVDRDSSNQPQHF.

The chain joins TRBV7-2 to TRBJ2-4, with 9 nucleotides matching TRBD2. V lost 1 base to trimming and J lost 6 bases; unmatched junction nucleotides: 10. This CDR3 has 17 amino acids. Germline-derived CDR1 and CDR2 are SGHTA and FQGNSA. The CDR3 protein is CASSLVYGGRARNIQYF. In nucleotides, the CDR3 is TGTGCCAGCAGCTTAGTCTACGGCGGGAGGGCCCGAAACATTCAGTACTTC.

The genes are TRBV4-2 and TRBJ2-7, with D maybe TRBD1 (5 bases). Germline V gene sequence: CDR1 LGHNA, CDR2 YNFKEQ. Trimming shortened V by 5 bases and J by 1 base, and 12 bases separated the two germline ends. The length of the CDR3 is 14 residues. CDR3 DNA: TGTGCCAGCAGCACAGGTTTACTTTCCTACGAGCAGTACTTC. It codes for CASSTGLLSYEQYF.

The chain employs TRBV27 and TRBJ2-1; 8 nucleotides line up with TRBD1. The CDR3 consists of 17 residues. The V segment lost 2 bases and the J segment 0 bases; nucleotides outside the gene matches: 6. Germline-derived CDR1 and CDR2 are MNHEY and SMNVEV (reference sequence). For the CDR3, the DNA is TGTGCCAGCAGTTTAAGGCCGGGACAGGCCTCCTACAATGAGCAGTTCTTC. Residues: CASSLRPGQASYNEQFF.

Here the CDR3 DNA reads TGCAGTGCTAGAGGGAGTCTGGGGGCAGGTGGTGAGCAGTTCTTC. Translated: CSARGSLGAGGEQFF. The gene calls are TRBV20-1 and TRBJ2-1; D is perhaps TRBD1 (6 bases). Trimming removed 1 base from V and 9 bases from J, with 19 bases in between. CDR3 length equals 15 residues. CDR1 is DFQATT, CDR2 SNEGSKA, per germline (reference sequence).

This sequence joins TRBV6-5 and TRBJ2-1; D is ambiguous. Trimming removed 10 bases at V and 5 bases at J, with 18 bases between. This CDR3 has 14 residues. Germline lookup yields CDR1 MNHEY and CDR2 SVGAGI. Here the CDR3 DNA reads TGTGCCACTCGTCCCCGAAGGGCGGACAATGAGCAGTTCTTC. It codes for CATRPRRADNEQFF.

This clonotype was picked up one time. This may arise from a read error, as a much more abundant clone is one base away. The chain employs TRBV24-1 and TRBJ2-3, with D uncertain. The V end lost 3 bases, the J end lost 3 bases, and 3 bases lay between the germline ends. CDR1 and CDR2 (germline): KGHDR, SFDVKD. The CDR3 has 12 residues. The CDR3 sequence is CATSDMTDTQYF. The CDR3 DNA sequence: TGTGCCACCAGTGATATGACAGATACGCAGTATTTT.

V is TRBV20-1 and J is TRBJ2-7, with D unresolved. CDR1 and CDR2 (germline): DFQATT, SNEGSKA (reference sequence). Trimming left V 6 bases short and J 2 bases short, with 17 bases between. CDR3 length: 14 residues. The CDR3 region has the DNA TGCAGTGCCGCCCGGCTTATCTGGGCCTACGAGCAGTACTTC. This sequence encodes CSAARLIWAYEQYF.

There are a few counts of this clonotype. This chain uses TRBV4-2 with TRBJ2-7; D possibly uses TRBD1 or TRBD2 (6 bases each). This CDR3 spans 15 amino acids. Trimming took 1 base from V and 2 from J, leaving 12 bases between them. Germline V CDR1 and CDR2: LGHNA, YNFKEQ. The CDR3 spells CASSQGGAPTYEQYF. The CDR3 nucleotides are TGTGCCAGCAGCCAAGGGGGGGCCCCTACCTACGAGCAGTACTTC.

This clonotype has more than one count but fewer than ten. The V call is TRBV11-2, the J call TRBJ2-6; D unresolved. Deletions cut 5 bases from V and 2 bases from J, with 22 bases between. The germline gives CDR1 SGHAT, CDR2 FQNNGV. The CDR3 extends over 19 amino acids. As DNA, the CDR3 is TGTGCCAGCAGCCCACAACTGCGATTCACATTAACTGGGGCCAACGTCCTGACTTTC. This gives the protein CASSPQLRFTLTGANVLTF. Supplemented by reference TRBV11-2 and TRBJ2-6, the full variable domain reads EAGVAQSPRYKIIEKRQSVAFWCNPISGHATLYWYQQILGQGPKLLIQFQNNGVVDDSQLPKDRFSAERLKGVDSTLKIQPAKLEDSAVYLCASSPQLRFTLTGANVLTFGAGSRLTVL.

This clonotype was recorded a few times. The DNA of the CDR3 is TGTGCCAGCAGGCCAGGAGGAGCTAACTATGGCTACACCTTC. Its translation is CASRPGGANYGYTF. This rearrangement joins TRBV28 to TRBJ1-2; D is unclear. The germline CDR1 and CDR2 sequences are MDHEN and SYDVKM. CDR3 length: 14 residues. Between the trimmed V and J ends, which lost 6 bases and 0 bases, there was a span of 11 bases.

Details on this clonotype: The junction shows a germline mismatch at one end, possibly a read error. The CDR3 loop reads CASKAGAINEQFF. The CDR3 DNA follows: TGTGCCAGCAAAGCGGGAGCTATAAATGAGCAGTTCTTC. J is TRBJ2-1 and V is TRBV5-1, with 8 nucleotides matching TRBD2. Germline CDR1 and CDR2: SGHRS and YFSETQ. The CDR3 spans 13 residues.

This sequence joins TRBV27 and TRBJ2-7; D ambiguous. The germline gives CDR1 MNHEY, CDR2 SMNVEV (reference sequence). The V end lost 6 bases, the J end lost 4 bases, and 19 bases lay between the germline ends. The CDR3 consists of 15 residues. The CDR3 DNA is TGTGCCAGCAGCCCCCGAGTCGGCCTGGAGTACGAGCAGTACTTC. This encodes CASSPRVGLEYEQYF.

This chain joins TRBV7-6 and TRBJ2-7; possible D gene TRBD2, 5 bases. The CDR3 is 13 amino acids. Trimming left V 4 bases short and J 9 bases short, with 16 bases between. Germline V gene lookup returns CDR1 SGHVS and CDR2 FNYEAQ. The CDR3 bases are TGTGCCAGCAGCTCAGTAGCGACCGCCGGGCAGTACTTC. This gives the protein CASSSVATAGQYF.

This clonotype occurred a few times. The V and J genes are TRBV12-3 or TRBV12-4 and TRBJ2-1; a weak D match, TRBD1 (5 bases). V gave up 3 bases and J gave up 7 bases, with 13 bases separating them. The CDR3 spans 14 residues. CDR3 amino acids: CASSFVRKGNEQFF. The CDR3 DNA is TGTGCCAGCAGTTTCGTGCGGAAGGGGAATGAGCAGTTCTTC.

This chain links TRBV18 with TRBJ2-5; D uncertain. Germline V lookup: CDR1 KGHSH, CDR2 LQKENI. The ends were cut back, 2 bases at V and 5 bases at J, with 6 bases in the middle. The CDR3 loop spans 12 amino acids. Written as DNA, the CDR3 is TGTGCCAGCTCACCATACGGTGAGACCCAGTACTTC. Protein product: CASSPYGETQYF.

The chain carries TRBV7-9 and TRBJ2-1; 9 bases fit TRBD1. V shed 4 bases, J shed 5 bases, and the junction held 6 bases outside the gene matches. Germline CDR1 SEHNR, CDR2 FQNEAQ (reference sequence). The CDR3 is 15 residues long. The CDR3 is CASSSPGQGNNEQFF. CDR3 in DNA: TGTGCCAGCAGCTCTCCGGGACAGGGAAACAATGAGCAGTTCTTC.

The rearrangement uses TRBV20-1 and TRBJ2-5; 9 positions match TRBD1. This CDR3 spans 14 amino acids. Germline V gene sequence: CDR1 DFQATT, CDR2 SNEGSKA (reference sequence). With V trimmed by 6 bases and J by 1 base, 6 bases remained unmatched. The CDR3 sequence is CSARTGVSQETQYF. The CDR3 region has the DNA TGCAGTGCAAGGACAGGGGTATCCCAAGAGACCCAGTACTTC.

The chain combines TRBV4-1 with TRBJ2-7; D perhaps matches TRBD2 (6 bases). Germline-derived CDR1 and CDR2 are MGHRA and YSYEKL. Trimming took 3 bases from V and 3 from J, leaving 9 bases between them. The CDR3 runs 13 residues. The CDR3 sequence is CASSQAGIYEQYF. The CDR3 region has the DNA TGCGCCAGCAGCCAGGCGGGAATCTACGAGCAGTACTTC.

This clonotype was seen at least ten times. The rearrangement uses TRBV7-9 and TRBJ1-5; D gene ambiguous. Trimming shortened V by 4 bases and J by 0 bases, and 4 bases separated the two germline ends. The CDR3 is made up of 13 amino acids. From germline, CDR1 is SEHNR and CDR2 FQNEAQ (reference sequence). The CDR3: CASSSYSNQPQHF. CDR3 bases: TGTGCCAGCAGCTCCTATAGCAATCAGCCCCAGCATTTT.

The chain is built from TRBV3-1 and TRBJ2-3; D uncertain. Germline values: CDR1 LGHDT, CDR2 YNNKEL (reference sequence). With 0 bases removed from V and 3 bases from J, the gap between germline ends came to 7 bases. The CDR3 has 14 amino acids. The CDR3 reads CASSQDALTDTQYF. CDR3 sequence (DNA): TGTGCCAGCAGCCAAGATGCATTAACAGATACGCAGTATTTT.

J is TRBJ2-5 and V is TRBV24-1; D uncertain. There are 13 residues in the CDR3. Deletions cut 3 bases from V and 5 bases from J, with 9 bases between. The germline V gene has CDR1 KGHDR and CDR2 SFDVKD. Here the CDR3 reads CATSDNVEETQYF. CDR3 nucleotides: TGTGCCACCAGTGATAACGTCGAGGAGACCCAGTACTTC.

The chain carries TRBV7-3 and TRBJ2-6; possible D gene TRBD2, 6 bases. Germline V gene data show CDR1 as SGHTA and CDR2 as FQGTGA. The CDR3 has 15 amino acids. The V and J ends lost 2 bases and 8 bases respectively, with 13 bases between them. CDR3 bases: TGTGCCAGCAGCTTAGTGGGTGGCGGGACCAACGTCCTGACTTTC. It yields the protein CASSLVGGGTNVLTF.